This T cell receptor beta chain comes out of a study of T cells in Graves' hyperthyroidism and ophthalmopathy. Amplification targeted TCR beta CDR3 regions from RNA transcripts. With the HTBI primer set, the TCR CDR3 went through a first round of RT-PCR. TCRdb itself ran the multiplex PCR reads through MiXCR, one entry per CDR3 protein. The top ten hold about 8.3% of the sample, which has almost 600,000 distinct CDR3 sequences, about 45% seen once. Stability of Graves' hyperthyroidism was defined as absent ophthalmopathy progression within 18 months. The ends lost 4 bases at V and 5 bases at J; junction bases unmatched: 13. Germline lookup yields CDR1 LGHNA and CDR2 YNFKEQ. There are 16 residues in the CDR3. This clonotype was counted many times.

The V and J genes are TRBV4-2 and TRBJ2-5; 7 bases are a match to TRBD2. This clonotype was sampled from a woman aged 18-30 years with Graves' hyperthyroidism. The source material was peripheral blood or thyroid tissue (not recorded which). CDR3 protein: CASSPGGGRSFETQYF. The CDR3 DNA follows: TGTGCCAGCAGCCCCGGCGGCGGGAGAAGTTTCGAGACCCAGTACTTC.